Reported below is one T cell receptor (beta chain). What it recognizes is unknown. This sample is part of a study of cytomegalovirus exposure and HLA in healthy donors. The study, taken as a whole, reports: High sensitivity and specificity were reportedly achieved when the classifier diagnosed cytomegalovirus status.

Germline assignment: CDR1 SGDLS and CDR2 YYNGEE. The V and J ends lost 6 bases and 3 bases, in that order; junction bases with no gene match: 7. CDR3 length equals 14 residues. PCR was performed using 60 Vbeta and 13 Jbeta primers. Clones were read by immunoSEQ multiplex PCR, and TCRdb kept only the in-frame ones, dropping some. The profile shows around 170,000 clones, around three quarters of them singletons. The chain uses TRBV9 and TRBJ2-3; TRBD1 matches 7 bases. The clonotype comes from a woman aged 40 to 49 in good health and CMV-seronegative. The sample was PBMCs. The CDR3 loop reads CASTPTGKTDTQYF. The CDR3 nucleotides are TGTGCCAGCACCCCGACAGGGAAGACAGATACGCAGTATTTT.